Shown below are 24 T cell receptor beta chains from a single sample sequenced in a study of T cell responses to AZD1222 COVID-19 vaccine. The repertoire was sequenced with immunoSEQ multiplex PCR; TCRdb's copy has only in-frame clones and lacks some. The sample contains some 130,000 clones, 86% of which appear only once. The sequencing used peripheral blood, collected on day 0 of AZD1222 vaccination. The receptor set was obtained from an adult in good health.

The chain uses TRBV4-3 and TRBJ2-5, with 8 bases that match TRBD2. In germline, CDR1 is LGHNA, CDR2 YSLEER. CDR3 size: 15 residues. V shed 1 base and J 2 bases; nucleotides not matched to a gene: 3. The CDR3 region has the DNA TGCGCCAGCAGCCAAGGACTAGCGATTCAAGAGACCCAGTACTTC. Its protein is CASSQGLAIQETQYF.

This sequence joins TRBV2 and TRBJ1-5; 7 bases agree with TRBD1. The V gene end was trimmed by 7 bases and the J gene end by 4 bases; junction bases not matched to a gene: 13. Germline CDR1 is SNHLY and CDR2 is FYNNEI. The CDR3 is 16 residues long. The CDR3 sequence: CASTLLDRVANQPQHF. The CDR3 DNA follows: TGTGCCAGCACCCTCCTCGACAGGGTCGCAAATCAGCCCCAGCATTTT.

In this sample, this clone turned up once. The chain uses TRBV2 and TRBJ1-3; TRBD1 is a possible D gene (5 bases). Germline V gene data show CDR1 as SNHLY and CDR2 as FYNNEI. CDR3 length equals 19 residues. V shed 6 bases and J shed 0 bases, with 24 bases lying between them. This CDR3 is CASRRARVGFGYSGNTIYF. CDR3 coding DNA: TGTGCCAGCAGGCGGGCCAGGGTCGGTTTTGGCTACTCTGGAAACACCATATATTTT.

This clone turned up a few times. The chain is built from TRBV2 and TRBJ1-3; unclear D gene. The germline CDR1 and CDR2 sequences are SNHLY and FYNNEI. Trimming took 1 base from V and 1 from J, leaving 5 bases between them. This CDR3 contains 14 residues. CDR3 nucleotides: TGTGCCAGCAGTGAAGATCCTTCTGGAAACACCATATATTTT. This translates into CASSEDPSGNTIYF.

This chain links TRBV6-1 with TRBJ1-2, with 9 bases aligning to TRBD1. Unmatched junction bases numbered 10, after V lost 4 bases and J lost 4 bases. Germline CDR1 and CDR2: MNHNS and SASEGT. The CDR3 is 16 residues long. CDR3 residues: CASSVGTGTFSYGYTF. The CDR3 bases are TGTGCCAGCAGTGTTGGGACAGGGACCTTCAGCTATGGCTACACCTTC.

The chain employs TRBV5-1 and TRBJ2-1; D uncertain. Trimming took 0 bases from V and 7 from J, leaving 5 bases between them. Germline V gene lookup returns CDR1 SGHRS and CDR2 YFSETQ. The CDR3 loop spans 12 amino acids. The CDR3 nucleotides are TGCGCCAGCAGCTTGGAAGGTAATGAGCAGTTCTTC. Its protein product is CASSLEGNEQFF. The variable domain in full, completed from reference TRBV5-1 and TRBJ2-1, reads KAGVTQTPRYLIKTRGQQVTLSCSPISGHRSVSWYQQTPGQGLQFLFEYFSETQRNKGNFPGRFSGRQFSNSRSEMNVSTLELGDSALYLCASSLEGNEQFFGPGTRLTVL.

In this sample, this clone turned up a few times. This CDR3 is CASRYAGGPSTDTQYF. The CDR3 DNA sequence: TGTGCCAGTAGATATGCCGGTGGACCCAGCACAGATACGCAGTATTTT. The J gene is TRBJ2-3, the V gene TRBV19; D unresolved. CDR1 is LNHDA, CDR2 SQIVND, per germline (reference sequence). CDR3 length equals 16 residues. V dropped 6 bases and J dropped 0 bases, with 16 bases sitting between them.

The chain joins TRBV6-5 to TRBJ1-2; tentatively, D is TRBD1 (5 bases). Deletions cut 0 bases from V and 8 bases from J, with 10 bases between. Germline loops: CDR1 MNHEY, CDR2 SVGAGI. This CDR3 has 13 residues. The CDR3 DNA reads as TGTGCCAGCAGTTACTCGAGGGGAGGAGGCTACACCTTC. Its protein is CASSYSRGGGYTF.

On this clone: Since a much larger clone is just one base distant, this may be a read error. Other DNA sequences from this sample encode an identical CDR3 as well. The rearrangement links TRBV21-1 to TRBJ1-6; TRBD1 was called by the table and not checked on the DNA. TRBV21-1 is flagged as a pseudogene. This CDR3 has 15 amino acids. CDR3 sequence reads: CASRPPGQGGAPLHF. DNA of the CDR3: TGTGCCAGCCGCCCCCCCGGACAGGGGGGCGCACCCCTCCACTTT.

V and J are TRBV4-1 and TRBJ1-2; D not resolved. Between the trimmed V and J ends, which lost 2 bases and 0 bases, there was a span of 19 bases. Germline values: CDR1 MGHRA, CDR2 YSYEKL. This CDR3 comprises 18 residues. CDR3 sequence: CASSQINLFTSSNYGYTF. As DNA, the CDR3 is TGCGCCAGCAGCCAAATAAATCTTTTTACGAGCTCTAACTATGGCTACACCTTC.

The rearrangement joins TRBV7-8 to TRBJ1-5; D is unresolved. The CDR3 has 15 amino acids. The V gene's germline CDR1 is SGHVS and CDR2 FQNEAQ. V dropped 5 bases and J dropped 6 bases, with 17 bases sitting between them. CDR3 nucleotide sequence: TGTGCCAGCAGCCCGTCGAGGAGGTCAGTTCAGCCCCAGCATTTT. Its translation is CASSPSRRSVQPQHF.

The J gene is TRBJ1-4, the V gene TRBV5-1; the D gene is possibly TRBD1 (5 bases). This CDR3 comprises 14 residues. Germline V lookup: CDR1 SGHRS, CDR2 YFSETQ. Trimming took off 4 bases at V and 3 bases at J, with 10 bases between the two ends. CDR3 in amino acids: CASSRDGPNEKLFF. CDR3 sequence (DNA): TGCGCCAGCAGCCGGGACGGTCCTAATGAAAAACTGTTTTTT.

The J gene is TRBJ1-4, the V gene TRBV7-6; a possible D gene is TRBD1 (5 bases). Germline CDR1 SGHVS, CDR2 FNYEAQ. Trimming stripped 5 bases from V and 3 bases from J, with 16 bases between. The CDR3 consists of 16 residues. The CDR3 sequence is CASSTQYQGPNEKLFF. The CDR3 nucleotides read TGTGCCAGCAGCACTCAATATCAGGGCCCTAATGAAAAACTGTTTTTT.

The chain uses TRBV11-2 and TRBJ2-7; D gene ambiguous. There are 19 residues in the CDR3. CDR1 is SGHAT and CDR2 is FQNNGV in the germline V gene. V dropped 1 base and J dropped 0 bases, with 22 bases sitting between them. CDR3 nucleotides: TGTGCCAGCAGCTTAGTTTTCAGCCTATCCCTTCAATCCTCCTACGAGCAGTACTTC. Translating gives CASSLVFSLSLQSSYEQYF.

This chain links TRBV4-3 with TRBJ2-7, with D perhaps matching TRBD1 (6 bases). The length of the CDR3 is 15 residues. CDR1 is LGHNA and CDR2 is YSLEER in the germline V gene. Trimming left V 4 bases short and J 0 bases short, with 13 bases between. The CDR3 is CASSLMDRGSYEQYF. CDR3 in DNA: TGCGCCAGCAGCCTAATGGACAGAGGCTCCTACGAGCAGTACTTC.

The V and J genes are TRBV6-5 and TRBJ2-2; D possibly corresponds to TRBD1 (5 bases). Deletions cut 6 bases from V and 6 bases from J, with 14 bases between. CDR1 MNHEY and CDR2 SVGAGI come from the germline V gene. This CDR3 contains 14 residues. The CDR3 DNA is TGTGCCAGCAGCCTAACAGGACCGGCCGGGGAGCTGTTTTTT. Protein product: CASSLTGPAGELFF.

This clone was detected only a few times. This CDR3 reads CASSLGDRTTDTQYF. DNA for the CDR3: TGTGCCAGCAGCTTAGGGGACAGGACCACAGATACGCAGTATTTT. V and J are TRBV7-9 and TRBJ2-3, with 8 bases aligning to TRBD1. This CDR3 region has 15 residues. Germline V gives CDR1 SEHNR, CDR2 FQNEAQ (reference sequence). Germline trimming cut 1 base from V and 2 bases from J; bases unmatched to any gene: 2.

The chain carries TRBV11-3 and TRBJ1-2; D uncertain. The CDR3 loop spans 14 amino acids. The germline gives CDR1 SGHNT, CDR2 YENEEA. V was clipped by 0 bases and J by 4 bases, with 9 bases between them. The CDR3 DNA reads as TGTGCCAGCAGCTTAGAGGACGGACTCTATGGCTACACCTTC. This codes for CASSLEDGLYGYTF.

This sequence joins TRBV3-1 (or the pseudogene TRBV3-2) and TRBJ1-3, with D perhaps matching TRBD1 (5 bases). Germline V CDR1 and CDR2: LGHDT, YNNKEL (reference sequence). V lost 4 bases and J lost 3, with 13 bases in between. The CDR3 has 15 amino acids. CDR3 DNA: TGTGCCAGCAGCCGTTTGGGGACTGGTGGAAACACCATATATTTT. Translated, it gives CASSRLGTGGNTIYF.

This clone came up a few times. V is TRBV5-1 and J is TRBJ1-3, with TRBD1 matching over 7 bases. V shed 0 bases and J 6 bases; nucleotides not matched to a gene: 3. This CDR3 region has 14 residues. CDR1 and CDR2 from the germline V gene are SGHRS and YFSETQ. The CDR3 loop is CASSLGTGQNTIYF. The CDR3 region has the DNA TGCGCCAGCAGCTTGGGGACAGGCCAAAACACCATATATTTT.

The CDR3 spells CASSPIGGGGQPQHF. The CDR3 DNA follows: TGTGCCAGCTCACCAATCGGCGGGGGGGGTCAGCCCCAGCATTTT. The gene calls are TRBV18 and TRBJ1-5; perhaps TRBD1 as D (5 bases). Germline CDR1 KGHSH, CDR2 LQKENI. The V gene lost 2 bases and the J gene lost 6 bases, with 14 bases spanning the gap. The CDR3 runs to 15 residues.

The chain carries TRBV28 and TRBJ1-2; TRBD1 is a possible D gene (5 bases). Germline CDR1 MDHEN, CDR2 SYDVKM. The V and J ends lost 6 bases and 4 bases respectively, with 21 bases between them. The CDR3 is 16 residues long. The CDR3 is CASSRSGPTASYGYTF. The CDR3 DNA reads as TGTGCCAGCAGCCGGTCGGGGCCGACAGCCAGCTATGGCTACACCTTC.

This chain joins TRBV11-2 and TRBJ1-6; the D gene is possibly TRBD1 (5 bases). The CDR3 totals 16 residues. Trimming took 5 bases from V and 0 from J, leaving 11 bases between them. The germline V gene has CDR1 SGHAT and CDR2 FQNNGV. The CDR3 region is CASSPLGGSYNSPLHF. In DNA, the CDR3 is TGTGCCAGCAGCCCCCTTGGGGGCTCCTATAATTCACCCCTCCACTTT.

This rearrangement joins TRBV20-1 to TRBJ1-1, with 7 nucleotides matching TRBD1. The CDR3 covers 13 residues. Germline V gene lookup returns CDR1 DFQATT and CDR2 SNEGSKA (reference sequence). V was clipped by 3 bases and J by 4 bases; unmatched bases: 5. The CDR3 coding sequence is TGCAGTGCTAGTGAGACAGGGTTCACTGAAGCTTTCTTT. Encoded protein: CSASETGFTEAFF.